This T cell receptor beta chain was identified in a study of cytomegalovirus exposure and HLA in healthy donors. Study-wide points: Some V segments (TRBV6-2 and TRBV6-3 among them) were excluded as indistinguishable.

On this clone: Its antigen is unknown.

PCR employed 60 Vbeta and 13 Jbeta primers. Produced via immunoSEQ multiplex PCR; TCRdb's table is partial and in-frame only. The repertoire holds 95,000 to 150,000 clones, with about four fifths as singletons. This CDR3 has 15 amino acids. Germline V lookup: CDR1 SGHAT, CDR2 FQNNGV. J lost 2 bases, V lost 5 bases, and 5 bases had no gene match. The sequenced sample consisted of PBMCs. This chain connects TRBV11-2 to TRBJ2-2; 7 bases are shared with TRBD1. The TCR was taken from a female donor in good health and CMV-seropositive. The CDR3 region has the DNA TGTGCCAGCAGCAAGGGACAGCTAAACACCGGGGAGCTGTTTTTT. Translation: CASSKGQLNTGELFF.